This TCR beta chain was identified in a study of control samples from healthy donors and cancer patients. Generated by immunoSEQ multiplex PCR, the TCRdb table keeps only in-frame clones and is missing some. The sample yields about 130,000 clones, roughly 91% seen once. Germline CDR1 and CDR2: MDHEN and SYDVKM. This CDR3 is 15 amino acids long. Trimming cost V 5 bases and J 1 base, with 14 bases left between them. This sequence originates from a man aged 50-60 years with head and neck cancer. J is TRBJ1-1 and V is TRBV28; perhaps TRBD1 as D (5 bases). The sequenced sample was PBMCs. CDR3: CASSAFGHPNTEAFF. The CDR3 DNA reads TGTGCCAGCAGTGCCTTTGGACACCCGAACACTGAAGCTTTCTTT. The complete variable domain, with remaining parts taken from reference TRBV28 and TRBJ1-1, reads DVKVTQSSRYLVKRTGEKVFLECVQDMDHENMFWYRQDPGLGLRLIYFSYDVKMKEKGDIPEGYSVSREKKERFSLILESASTNQTSMYLCASSAFGHPNTEAFFGQGTRLTVV.